These 14 T cell receptor beta chains share one sample of origin, sequenced in a study of response to subunit inactivated influenza vaccine. Each CDR3 protein is one row after TCRdb ran MiXCR on the RT-PCR reads. Of approximately 530,000 distinct CDR3 sequences in the sample, over 10% were seen once. This specimen was PBMCs from blood, taken around seven weeks after vaccination. The receptors stem from a man aged 50 to 60 who received an inactivated influenza vaccine.

This rearrangement joins TRBV10-3 to TRBJ1-1; TRBD1 might be the D (5 bases). Between the trimmed V and J ends, which lost 6 bases and 0 bases, there was a span of 20 bases. CDR1 and CDR2 from the germline V gene are ENHRY and SYGVKD. The CDR3 totals 17 residues. CDR3 region: CAIRRQPSTAMNTEAFF. CDR3 nucleotides: TGTGCCATCAGGAGACAGCCATCGACCGCTATGAACACTGAAGCTTTCTTT.

This clonotype has only a few counts. This CDR3 is CASNHGLTGVSGNTIYF. In nucleotides, the CDR3 is TGTGCCAGCAATCATGGTCTGACCGGGGTCTCCGGAAACACCATATATTTT. The chain combines TRBV28 with TRBJ1-3; the D is unclear. The CDR3 spans 17 residues. Germline CDR1 reads MDHEN; CDR2 reads SYDVKM. V was cut by 7 bases and J by 4 bases, with 23 bases left in between.

This chain uses TRBV7-8 with TRBJ2-1, with TRBD1 matching over 7 bases. The V segment lost 9 bases and the J segment 7 bases; nucleotides outside the gene matches: 15. The CDR3 loop spans 15 amino acids. Germline V gene data show CDR1 as SGHVS and CDR2 as FQNEAQ. As DNA, the CDR3 is TGTGCCAGAAGTTTTGCTCGACAGGGAAGTAATGAGCAGTTCTTC. Translating it yields CARSFARQGSNEQFF.

The chain is built from TRBV20-1 and TRBJ2-3; 9 nucleotides match TRBD2. V lost 3 bases to trimming and J lost 4 bases; unmatched junction nucleotides: 8. The CDR3 extends over 15 amino acids. The germline CDR1 and CDR2 sequences are DFQATT and SNEGSKA (reference sequence). The CDR3 sequence: CSASSGSRVADTQYF. The DNA of the CDR3 is TGCAGTGCTAGTAGCGGGAGCAGGGTGGCAGATACGCAGTATTTT.

This clonotype was detected many times. The chain combines TRBV7-2 with TRBJ1-2; TRBD1 matches at 7 bases. V was pared by 1 base and J by 4 bases, with 12 bases of the junction left unmatched. In germline, CDR1 is SGHTA, CDR2 FQGNSA. This CDR3 is built from 17 residues. The CDR3 region has the DNA TGTGCCAGCAGCTTAGGGACAGGATATCGTTTGATCTATGGCTACACCTTC. It encodes CASSLGTGYRLIYGYTF. The whole variable domain, filled in from reference TRBV7-2 and TRBJ1-2, reads GAGVSQSPSNKVTEKGKDVELRCDPISGHTALYWYRQSLGQGLEFLIYFQGNSAPDKSGLPSDRFSAERTGGSVSTLTIQRTQQEDSAVYLCASSLGTGYRLIYGYTFGSGTRLTVV.

This clonotype showed up just a few times. The chain carries TRBV2 and TRBJ2-3, with D possibly matching TRBD1 (7 bases). V gave up 4 bases and J gave up 10 bases, with 21 bases separating them. The CDR3 is 15 amino acids. Germline V gene data show CDR1 as SNHLY and CDR2 as FYNNEI. CDR3 region: CASSGGGRQGGAQYF. CDR3 coding DNA: TGTGCCAGCAGTGGTGGAGGGCGTCAGGGGGGTGCGCAGTATTTT.

The J gene is TRBJ2-6, the V gene TRBV27, with D unclear. Trimming took 5 bases from V and 0 from J, leaving 5 bases between them. CDR1 MNHEY and CDR2 SMNVEV come from the germline V gene (reference sequence). The CDR3 is 14 residues long. DNA of the CDR3: TGTGCCAGCAGTACCCTCTCTGGGGCCAACGTCCTGACTTTC. Translation: CASSTLSGANVLTF.

The chain links TRBV5-6 to TRBJ2-5, with TRBD2 matching 11 bases. This CDR3 comprises 17 residues. V dropped 3 bases and J dropped 0; count of bases not matched to a gene: 7. The germline V gene encodes CDR1 SGHDT and CDR2 YYEEEE. Here the CDR3 DNA reads TGTGCCAGCAGCTGGGGACTAGCGGCGATGTACCAAGAGACCCAGTACTTC. Protein: CASSWGLAAMYQETQYF.

The rearrangement links TRBV2 to TRBJ2-1, with TRBD2 as a possible D gene (6 bases). This CDR3 comprises 15 residues. Germline V gene data show CDR1 as SNHLY and CDR2 as FYNNEI. V dropped 5 bases and J dropped 7 bases, with 18 bases sitting between them. The DNA of the CDR3 is TGTGCCAGCAGTCCCCTGGCGGGATTATCGAATGAGCAGTTCTTC. As protein: CASSPLAGLSNEQFF.

The chain joins TRBV2 to TRBJ2-1; D is perhaps TRBD1 (6 bases). V lost 6 bases, J lost 4 bases, and 13 bases lay in between. There are 14 residues in the CDR3. From germline, CDR1 is SNHLY and CDR2 FYNNEI. The CDR3 DNA is TGTGCCAGCAGGTGGACAGAATCTTACAATGAGCAGTTCTTC. This gives the protein CASRWTESYNEQFF.

J is TRBJ2-3 and V is TRBV29-1; 8 bases match TRBD1. The length of the CDR3 is 14 residues. Germline V gene data show CDR1 as SQVTM and CDR2 as ANQGSEA. Germline trimming cut 4 bases from V and 5 bases from J; bases unmatched to any gene: 8. The CDR3 bases are TGCAGCGTTGTAGCAGGGGGCTTGATAGATACGCAGTATTTT. Encoded protein: CSVVAGGLIDTQYF.

The chain carries TRBV6-1 and TRBJ1-6; D perhaps matches TRBD1 (6 bases). V was cut by 1 base and J by 7 bases, with 11 bases left in between. The germline gives CDR1 MNHNS, CDR2 SASEGT. The CDR3 spans 15 residues. This CDR3 reads CASSEVGGSNSPLHF. CDR3 sequence (DNA): TGTGCCAGCAGTGAAGTGGGGGGCTCAAATTCACCCCTCCACTTT.

The rearrangement uses TRBV21-1 and TRBJ2-7; the tabulated D call, TRBD1, remains unverified against the DNA. TRBV21-1 has pseudogene status. The CDR3 has 17 amino acids. CDR3 amino acids: CASSSPGTGAVNYEQYF. Here the CDR3 DNA reads TGTGCCAGCAGCTCACCCGGGACAGGGGCGGTGAACTACGAGCAGTACTTC.

This clonotype was observed at least ten times. V is TRBV10-3 and J is TRBJ2-1; D is ambiguous. This CDR3 spans 13 amino acids. V was clipped by 10 bases and J by 7 bases, with 17 bases between them. Germline lookup yields CDR1 ENHRY and CDR2 SYGVKD. Here the CDR3 DNA reads TGTGCCACTCGCCCACGACAAGGGAATGAGCAGTTCTTC. Amino acids: CATRPRQGNEQFF.